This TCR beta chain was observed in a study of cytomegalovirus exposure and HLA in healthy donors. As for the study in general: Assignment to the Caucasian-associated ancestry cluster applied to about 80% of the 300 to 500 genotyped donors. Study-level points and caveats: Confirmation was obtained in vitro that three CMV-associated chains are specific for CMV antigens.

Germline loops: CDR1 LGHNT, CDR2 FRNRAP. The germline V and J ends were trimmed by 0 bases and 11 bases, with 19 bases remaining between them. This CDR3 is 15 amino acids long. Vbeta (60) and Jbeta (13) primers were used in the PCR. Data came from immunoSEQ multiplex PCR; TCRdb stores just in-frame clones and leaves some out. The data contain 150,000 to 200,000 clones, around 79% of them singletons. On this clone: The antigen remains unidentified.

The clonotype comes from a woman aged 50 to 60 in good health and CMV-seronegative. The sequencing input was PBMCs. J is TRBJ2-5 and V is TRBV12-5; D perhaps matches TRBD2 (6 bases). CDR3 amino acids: CASGLVRRGPRRQYF. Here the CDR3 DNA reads TGTGCTAGTGGTTTGGTACGGAGGGGCCCCAGAAGGCAGTACTTC.